Detailed here is one T cell receptor (beta chain). This CDR3 comprises 17 residues. CDR1 and CDR2 (germline): SGHKS, YYEKEE (reference sequence). Trimming took 2 bases from V and 2 from J; bases not matched to a gene: 9. The sample belongs to a study of radiation and T cells in renal cell carcinoma. The wider study: Nephrectomy followed 15 Gy stereotactic body radiation by 4 weeks.

Sequenced by immunoSEQ multiplex PCR; TCRdb stores in-frame clones only, minus some. The table lists more than 95,000 clones, roughly four fifths of them singletons. Noted time point: blood 2 weeks post-SBRT. Treatment denoted: 15 Gy SBRT to primary tumor, nephrectomy 4 weeks later. Sequencing used blood, obtained from a patient whose treatment included radiotherapy and nephrectomy. This chain uses TRBV5-5 with TRBJ1-5, with 8 bases matching TRBD1. The sequence was collected from a man aged 50-60 years with renal cell carcinoma. As DNA, the CDR3 is TGTGCCAGCAGCTTAGGGCCAGGGGGCGCGGGCAATCAGCCCCAGCATTTT. It is translated as CASSLGPGGAGNQPQHF.